The 18 T cell receptor beta chains listed next were all sequenced from one sample in a study of blood T cell repertoires in COVID-19. The table came from immunoSEQ multiplex PCR; TCRdb's copy has only in-frame clones and leaves some out. This sample has about 150,000 clones, with roughly 86% found just once. The sample comprised peripheral blood. The receptor set was obtained from a human donor in a cohort sampled during active COVID-19.

The V and J genes are TRBV7-2 and TRBJ2-5; TRBD2 is a possible D gene (5 bases). Trimming took off 5 bases at V and 5 bases at J, with 15 bases between the two ends. The CDR3 consists of 14 residues. Germline values: CDR1 SGHTA, CDR2 FQGNSA. This CDR3 is CASSPDYLRETQYF. CDR3 nucleotide sequence: TGTGCCAGCAGCCCCGACTACCTCCGGGAGACCCAGTACTTC.

The genes are TRBV18 and TRBJ1-5; D uncertain. Trimming left V 5 bases short and J 6 bases short, with 14 bases between. The CDR3 runs 14 residues. Germline CDR1 reads KGHSH; CDR2 reads LQKENI. In nucleotides, the CDR3 is TGTGCCAGCTCAACCGACCTTGGAGGTCAGCCCCAGCATTTT. This sequence encodes CASSTDLGGQPQHF.

The CDR3, as DNA: TGTGCCAGCAGCCAAGGCAACTTAGCCTCCTACAATGAGCAGTTCTTC. It translates to CASSQGNLASYNEQFF. This chain connects TRBV3-1 (or the pseudogene TRBV3-2) to TRBJ2-1; D is uncertain. Germline V lookup: CDR1 LGHDT, CDR2 YNNKEL (reference sequence). CDR3 size: 16 residues. The V end was cut by 1 base, the J end by 0 bases, with 10 bases between.

The chain recombines TRBV7-3 with TRBJ2-1; 7 bases map to TRBD1. CDR1 is SGHTA, CDR2 FQGTGA, per germline. The junction had 9 bases not matched to a gene; V was cut back by 3 bases and J by 7 bases. This CDR3 region has 15 residues. The CDR3 loop reads CASSFGQGDGNEQFF. The CDR3 bases are TGTGCCAGCAGCTTCGGTCAGGGGGACGGGAATGAGCAGTTCTTC.

The rearrangement uses TRBV5-1 and TRBJ2-3; D unresolved. The CDR3 has 11 amino acids. CDR1 and CDR2 from the germline V gene are SGHRS and YFSETQ. Trimming left V 4 bases short and J 6 bases short, with 6 bases between. CDR3 sequence reads: CASSPGDTQYF. CDR3 coding DNA: TGCGCCAGCAGCCCCGGGGATACGCAGTATTTT.

The chain uses TRBV4-1 and TRBJ2-5; the D gene is possibly TRBD2 (5 bases). The CDR3 extends over 15 amino acids. The V end lost 0 bases, the J end lost 4 bases, and 12 bases lay between the germline ends. From germline, CDR1 is MGHRA and CDR2 YSYEKL. Here the CDR3 DNA reads TGCGCCAGCAGCCAAGACGGATCAGCGGTAGAGACCCAGTACTTC. Amino acids: CASSQDGSAVETQYF.

As DNA, the CDR3 is TGTGCCAGCAGCTCTACTAGCGGATGGGGGAATGAGCAGTTCTTC. It specifies CASSSTSGWGNEQFF. The chain carries TRBV7-3 and TRBJ2-1, with TRBD2 identical over 8 bases. The V and J ends lost 4 bases and 7 bases, in that order; junction bases with no gene match: 9. The CDR3 has 15 amino acids. CDR1 is SGHTA, CDR2 FQGTGA, per germline.

The chain uses TRBV7-2 and TRBJ1-1; no clear D. Deletions cut 4 bases from V and 2 bases from J, with 8 bases between. CDR3 size: 13 residues. The germline V gene encodes CDR1 SGHTA and CDR2 FQGNSA. In DNA, the CDR3 is TGTGCCAGCAGCTCGACACTTAACACTGAAGCTTTCTTT. Its protein product is CASSSTLNTEAFF.

CDR3: CASSPGTGIEAFF. DNA of the CDR3: TGTGCCAGCAGTCCAGGGACAGGGATTGAAGCTTTCTTT. The chain joins TRBV27 to TRBJ1-1; TRBD1 matches at 9 bases. CDR1 is MNHEY, CDR2 SMNVEV, per germline (reference sequence). Unmatched junction bases numbered 5, after V lost 5 bases and J lost 7 bases. The CDR3 covers 13 residues.

V and J are TRBV2 and TRBJ2-7; perhaps TRBD2 as D (5 bases). CDR3 length: 11 residues. Germline-derived CDR1 and CDR2 are SNHLY and FYNNEI. The V gene lost 7 bases and the J gene lost 3 bases, with 7 bases spanning the gap. In DNA form, the CDR3 reads TGTGCCAGCACCGCGGGCTACGAGCAGTACTTC. Protein product: CASTAGYEQYF.

The chain joins TRBV11-3 to TRBJ2-5; perhaps TRBD1 as D (6 bases). The V end lost 5 bases, the J end lost 2 bases, and 12 bases lay between the germline ends. Per germline, CDR1 SGHNT and CDR2 YENEEA. The CDR3 has 14 amino acids. The CDR3 DNA is TGTGCCAGCAGCGAACGGACAGTACAAGAGACCCAGTACTTC. This encodes CASSERTVQETQYF.

This chain connects TRBV9 to TRBJ2-1; D gene uncertain. The V end was cut by 2 bases, the J end by 8 bases, with 8 bases between. This CDR3 has 12 amino acids. Germline V gene sequence: CDR1 SGDLS, CDR2 YYNGEE. CDR3 DNA sequence: TGTGCCAGCAGCGTCCAGTCCGATGAGCAGTTCTTC. Its translation is CASSVQSDEQFF.

V usage is TRBV18 and J usage is TRBJ2-7, with D possibly matching TRBD2 (6 bases). In germline, CDR1 is KGHSH, CDR2 LQKENI. The V and J ends lost 3 bases and 5 bases respectively, with 20 bases between them. The CDR3 loop spans 16 amino acids. The CDR3 DNA follows: TGTGCCAGCTCACCCCTGGTAGCTGGGAGGAGCAACGAGCAGTACTTC. Its translation: CASSPLVAGRSNEQYF.

The J gene is TRBJ2-2, the V gene TRBV19; D is ambiguous. The CDR3 has 14 residues. From germline, CDR1 is LNHDA and CDR2 SQIVND (reference sequence). V was trimmed by 1 base and J by 4 bases, leaving 7 bases between them. CDR3 nucleotides: TGTGCCAGTAGTATAGTACAATCCACCGGGGAGCTGTTTTTT. Its translation is CASSIVQSTGELFF.

The J gene is TRBJ1-5, the V gene TRBV18; a weak D match, TRBD1 (6 bases). The CDR3 extends over 16 amino acids. The germline V gene has CDR1 KGHSH and CDR2 LQKENI. The V end lost 2 bases, the J end lost 4 bases, and 15 bases lay between the germline ends. In DNA form, the CDR3 reads TGTGCCAGCTCACCATACAACAGGGAGTTGAATCAGCCCCAGCATTTT. Its protein is CASSPYNRELNQPQHF.

This rearrangement joins TRBV7-9 to TRBJ1-2; D is perhaps TRBD1 (6 bases). Germline CDR1 SEHNR, CDR2 FQNEAQ (reference sequence). V dropped 4 bases and J dropped 4 bases, with 25 bases sitting between them. The CDR3 runs to 18 residues. The CDR3 is CASSSGARGHLIPYGYTF. The CDR3 DNA reads TGTGCCAGCAGCTCCGGGGCCAGGGGACATCTAATTCCCTATGGCTACACCTTC.

This clone was counted a few times. V and J are TRBV15 and TRBJ1-5; 8 bases map to TRBD1. V lost 1 base and J lost 4; bases outside the gene matches: 9. CDR3 length equals 17 residues. CDR1 and CDR2 (germline): LNHNV, YYDKDF (reference sequence). The DNA of the CDR3 is TGTGCCACCAGCAGAGCCCAGGGGGCAGGGCAGAATCAGCCCCAGCATTTT. It specifies CATSRAQGAGQNQPQHF.

CDR3 in amino acids: CASSLARGGETQYF. The CDR3 nucleotides read TGTGCCAGCAGCTTAGCCAGGGGTGGGGAGACCCAGTACTTC. V and J are TRBV7-8 and TRBJ2-5; maybe TRBD1 (6 bases). The V end lost 0 bases, the J end lost 5 bases, and 10 bases lay between the germline ends. Germline V gene sequence: CDR1 SGHVS, CDR2 FQNEAQ. The CDR3 covers 14 residues.